This TCR beta chain was recovered during a study of sequential checkpoint blockade in melanoma. Study-level information: Maintenance nivolumab came after either treatment sequence.

In its sample, this clone was seen a few times. The CDR3 totals 16 residues. Unmatched junction bases numbered 9, after V lost 4 bases and J lost 0 bases. CDR1 is SGDLS, CDR2 YYNGEE, per germline. Sequencing used immunoSEQ multiplex PCR; TCRdb keeps in-frame clones, though not all of them. Of some 11,000 clones in the sample, about 80% are singletons; the top ten hold roughly 56%. The treatment is: randomized to nivolumab then ipilimumab (arm A) or the reverse (arm B). Live CD3+CD8+ CD19− CD56− cells were sorted from PBMCs. Sequences were derived from CD8+ T cells sorted from blood (inferred from file names), sampled from a patient given nivolumab and ipilimumab in sequence. The rearrangement joins TRBV9 to TRBJ1-1, with TRBD1 identical over 7 bases. The receptor was isolated from a human donor with melanoma. This chain's CDR3 is CASSPRDSVLNTEAFF. For the CDR3, the DNA is TGTGCCAGCAGCCCAAGGGACAGCGTCTTGAACACTGAAGCTTTCTTT.